Below, 20 T cell receptor beta chains from the same sample are listed, as sequenced in a study of CD8+ T cells in alopecia areata. In each case, RNA was isolated and then reverse transcribed into cDNA as the sequencing template. TCRdb's copy holds only in-frame clones and misses some; the assay was immunoSEQ multiplex PCR. Of hundreds of thousands of clones listed, 65% to 70% were seen once; the top ten hold roughly 1.2%. Sequenced here: CD4+ T cells sorted from blood, sampled at week 0. The receptors derive from a human donor with alopecia areata.

The chain uses TRBV5-1 and TRBJ2-3; the D gene is possibly TRBD1 (7 bases). Germline V gene sequence: CDR1 SGHRS, CDR2 YFSETQ. V gave up 2 bases and J gave up 1 base, with 11 bases separating them. This CDR3 spans 15 amino acids. The CDR3 here is CASSFGGGGTDTQYF. The CDR3 bases are TGCGCCAGCAGCTTCGGAGGGGGCGGCACAGATACGCAGTATTTT.

This chain connects TRBV5-1 to TRBJ1-1; TRBD1 matches at 7 bases. This CDR3 has 14 amino acids. The V segment lost 1 base and the J segment 7 bases; nucleotides outside the gene matches: 7. CDR1 SGHRS and CDR2 YFSETQ come from the germline V gene. The CDR3 reads CASSLQTGTDEAFF. The CDR3 nucleotides are TGCGCCAGCAGCTTGCAGACAGGGACGGATGAAGCTTTCTTT.

This clone was seen more than once but under ten times. The chain is built from TRBV29-1 and TRBJ2-1, with D perhaps matching TRBD1 (5 bases). This CDR3 has 11 amino acids. In germline, CDR1 is SQVTM, CDR2 ANQGSEA. The V end was cut by 3 bases, the J end by 8 bases, with 8 bases between. CDR3 in amino acids: CSVEGRDEQFF. As DNA, the CDR3 is TGCAGCGTTGAGGGCAGGGATGAGCAGTTCTTC.

The CDR3 reads CASSLRGPNTEAFF. The CDR3, as DNA: TGCGCCAGCAGCTTGAGGGGGCCGAACACTGAAGCTTTCTTT. The chain recombines TRBV5-1 with TRBJ1-1; 7 bases map to TRBD1. This CDR3 is built from 14 residues. Trimming cost V 1 base and J 1 base; bases outside gene matches: 1. CDR1 and CDR2 (germline): SGHRS, YFSETQ. The full variable domain, its missing parts supplied by reference TRBV5-1 and TRBJ1-1, is KAGVTQTPRYLIKTRGQQVTLSCSPISGHRSVSWYQQTPGQGLQFLFEYFSETQRNKGNFPGRFSGRQFSNSRSEMNVSTLELGDSALYLCASSLRGPNTEAFFGQGTRLTVV.

This rearrangement joins TRBV9 to TRBJ2-2, with TRBD2 matching 9 bases. With V trimmed by 0 bases and J by 5 bases, 5 bases remained unmatched. The CDR3 sequence is 16 residues long. Germline CDR1 is SGDLS and CDR2 is YYNGEE. The CDR3 loop is CASSVGGTSRTGELFF. The CDR3 nucleotides read TGTGCCAGCAGCGTAGGTGGGACTAGCAGGACCGGGGAGCTGTTTTTT.

The chain uses TRBV2 and TRBJ2-6; TRBD1 matches at 7 bases. The germline gives CDR1 SNHLY, CDR2 FYNNEI. This CDR3 comprises 14 residues. Germline trimming cut 10 bases from V and 0 bases from J; bases unmatched to any gene: 3. CDR3 region: CATTGISGANVLTF. Written as DNA, the CDR3 is TGTGCCACGACAGGGATCTCTGGGGCCAACGTCCTGACTTTC.

V gene TRBV5-4 combines with J gene TRBJ2-3; TRBD2 might be the D (5 bases). The length of the CDR3 is 17 residues. Trimming took 4 bases from V and 2 from J, leaving 20 bases between them. Germline CDR1 is SGHNT and CDR2 is YYREEE (reference sequence). CDR3: CASSPAPNHRDTDTQYF. CDR3 in DNA: TGTGCCAGCAGCCCCGCTCCCAACCACCGGGACACAGATACGCAGTATTTT.

This clone was counted between two and nine times. V usage is TRBV15 and J usage is TRBJ1-2, with D possibly matching TRBD1 (6 bases). V was shortened by 3 bases and J by 6 bases, with 11 bases between the two germline ends. Germline assignment: CDR1 LNHNV and CDR2 YYDKDF (reference sequence). CDR3 length: 13 residues. The CDR3 nucleotides are TGTGCCACCAGCAGTAGTCAGGGGAATGGCTACACCTTC. This encodes CATSSSQGNGYTF.

CDR3 sequence: CASSLRLPATDTQYF. The CDR3 region has the DNA TGCGCCAGCAGCTTGCGTCTTCCCGCCACAGATACGCAGTATTTT. The chain uses TRBV5-1 and TRBJ2-3; D uncertain. The CDR3 is 15 residues long. The germline V gene encodes CDR1 SGHRS and CDR2 YFSETQ. V was clipped by 1 base and J by 2 bases, with 11 bases between them.

The chain joins TRBV7-9 to TRBJ1-1; no reliable D call. Germline assignment: CDR1 SEHNR and CDR2 FQNEAQ (reference sequence). Between the trimmed V and J ends, which lost 2 bases and 1 base, there was a span of 8 bases. The CDR3 length is 14 residues. The CDR3 reads CASSLSGRNTEAFF. The DNA of the CDR3 is TGTGCCAGCAGCTTATCGGGCAGGAACACTGAAGCTTTCTTT.

There are a few counts of this clone. This rearrangement joins TRBV11-2 to TRBJ1-6, with 8 bases identical to TRBD1. This CDR3 is built from 15 residues. The V gene's germline CDR1 is SGHAT and CDR2 FQNNGV. V lost 5 bases to trimming and J lost 6 bases; unmatched junction nucleotides: 6. The chain's CDR3 is CASSRTGLTNSPLHF. Here the CDR3 DNA reads TGTGCCAGCAGCCGGACAGGGCTAACTAATTCACCCCTCCACTTT.

Of note for this clone: The same CDR3 is also encoded by other DNA sequences in this sample. This chain connects TRBV29-1 to TRBJ1-5, with 8 nucleotides matching TRBD1. The CDR3 is 12 residues long. Trimming took 4 bases from V and 4 from J; bases not matched to a gene: 0. CDR1 SQVTM and CDR2 ANQGSEA come from the germline V gene. The CDR3 protein is CSVGQGNQPQHF. The DNA for the CDR3 is TGCAGCGTTGGACAGGGGAATCAGCCCCAGCATTTT.

The chain uses TRBV4-1 and TRBJ2-5; D call uncertain. This CDR3 comprises 12 residues. Germline CDR1 and CDR2: MGHRA and YSYEKL. With 4 bases removed from V and 5 bases from J, the gap between germline ends came to 8 bases. The DNA for the CDR3 is TGCGCCAGCAGCCTCCCCGGGGAGACCCAGTACTTC. Residues: CASSLPGETQYF.

A single count supports this clone. CDR3 in amino acids: CASSPNPGGQDTQYF. In DNA, the CDR3 is TGCGCCAGCAGCCCAAACCCGGGGGGGCAAGATACGCAGTATTTT. The V call is TRBV5-1, the J call TRBJ2-3; 8 nucleotides line up with TRBD2. The CDR3 is made up of 15 amino acids. The V gene end was trimmed by 4 bases and the J gene end by 5 bases; junction bases not matched to a gene: 9. CDR1 is SGHRS and CDR2 is YFSETQ in the germline V gene. Supplemented by reference TRBV5-1 and TRBJ2-3, the full variable domain reads KAGVTQTPRYLIKTRGQQVTLSCSPISGHRSVSWYQQTPGQGLQFLFEYFSETQRNKGNFPGRFSGRQFSNSRSEMNVSTLELGDSALYLCASSPNPGGQDTQYFGPGTRLTVL.

Here the CDR3 reads CASSGQGYSAPLHF. The DNA for the CDR3 is TGTGCCAGCAGTGGACAGGGTTATTCGGCACCCCTCCACTTT. The gene calls are TRBV9 and TRBJ1-6; TRBD1 matches 8 bases. Germline trimming cut 5 bases from V and 11 bases from J; bases unmatched to any gene: 9. The CDR3 runs 14 residues. Germline-derived CDR1 and CDR2 are SGDLS and YYNGEE.

The chain carries TRBV4-1 and TRBJ1-2, with unresolved D. CDR3 length equals 15 residues. Germline CDR1 and CDR2: MGHRA and YSYEKL. Trimming took 0 bases from V and 3 from J, leaving 11 bases between them. The CDR3 protein is CASSQEEGSDYGYTF. The CDR3 nucleotides read TGCGCCAGCAGCCAAGAGGAGGGATCGGACTATGGCTACACCTTC.

Turning to this clone: The sample holds other DNA sequences that translate to the same CDR3. The chain uses TRBV5-6 and TRBJ2-5; D unclear. The CDR3 consists of 13 residues. V was cut by 0 bases and J by 2 bases, with 5 bases left in between. CDR1 and CDR2 from the germline V gene are SGHDT and YYEEEE. The CDR3 DNA sequence: TGTGCCAGCAGCTTGGGGGTACAAGAGACCCAGTACTTC. Its translation: CASSLGVQETQYF. Looking up the rest from reference TRBV5-6 and TRBJ2-5 gives the full variable domain: DAGVTQSPTHLIKTRGQQVTLRCSPKSGHDTVSWYQQALGQGPQFIFQYYEEEERQRGNFPDRFSGHQFPNYSSELNVNALLLGDSALYLCASSLGVQETQYFGPGTRLLVL.

The J gene is TRBJ1-2, the V gene TRBV6-5; 9 bases match TRBD1. This CDR3 is 15 amino acids long. V lost 6 bases to trimming and J lost 4 bases; unmatched junction nucleotides: 9. The germline CDR1 and CDR2 sequences are MNHEY and SVGAGI. CDR3 residues: CASRIPGQGSYGYTF. The CDR3 DNA reads TGTGCCAGCAGGATACCGGGACAGGGAAGCTATGGCTACACCTTC.

The rearrangement joins TRBV7-2 to TRBJ1-5; D not resolved. Germline CDR1 SGHTA, CDR2 FQGNSA. The CDR3 extends over 13 amino acids. Deletions cut 5 bases from V and 3 bases from J, with 8 bases between. CDR3 nucleotides: TGTGCCAGCAGCAAGGCCCCCAATCAGCCCCAGCATTTT. It encodes CASSKAPNQPQHF.

The V call is TRBV4-1, the J call TRBJ2-3; 8 bases align to TRBD1. V lost 4 bases, J lost 5 bases, and 5 bases stayed unmatched. The CDR3 spans 14 residues. From germline, CDR1 is MGHRA and CDR2 YSYEKL. This chain's CDR3 is CASSRGQGLDTQYF. DNA of the CDR3: TGCGCCAGCAGCCGAGGACAGGGCTTAGATACGCAGTATTTT.